These 27 T cell receptor beta chains were all obtained from the same sample, sequenced in a study of T cell responses to AZD1222 COVID-19 vaccine. Clones were read by immunoSEQ multiplex PCR, and TCRdb kept only the in-frame ones, dropping some. The table includes some 120,000 clones, just over 90% detected once. The sequencing used peripheral blood, collected on day 0 of AZD1222 vaccination. These TCRs come from an adult in good health.

V is TRBV19 and J is TRBJ1-1, with D uncertain. Germline V gene lookup returns CDR1 LNHDA and CDR2 SQIVND (reference sequence). The CDR3 is 16 amino acids. V was shortened by 5 bases and J by 0 bases, with 16 bases between the two germline ends. CDR3: CASSSGSTPLNTEAFF. The CDR3 nucleotides are TGTGCCAGTAGTTCGGGGTCGACCCCTTTGAACACTGAAGCTTTCTTT.

The chain joins TRBV6-5 to TRBJ1-3; D is undetermined. The V gene lost 7 bases and the J gene lost 0 bases, with 7 bases spanning the gap. Germline-derived CDR1 and CDR2 are MNHEY and SVGAGI. CDR3 length: 13 residues. Written as DNA, the CDR3 is TGTGCCAGCATGTGGAGCTCTGGAAACACCATATATTTT. The encoded protein is CASMWSSGNTIYF.

The genes are TRBV28 and TRBJ2-7; D is possibly TRBD2 (6 bases). The germline CDR1 and CDR2 sequences are MDHEN and SYDVKM. The V gene lost 7 bases and the J gene lost 0 bases, with 10 bases spanning the gap. This CDR3 is 13 amino acids long. CDR3: CASNVGSSYEQYF. CDR3 sequence (DNA): TGTGCCAGCAACGTCGGGAGCTCCTACGAGCAGTACTTC.

This chain uses TRBV5-6 with TRBJ2-7; either TRBD1 or TRBD2 may supply D (6 bases each). The CDR3 has 15 residues. V lost 4 bases to trimming and J lost 2 bases, with 16 bases between them. The germline V gene has CDR1 SGHDT and CDR2 YYEEEE. The CDR3 nucleotides read TGTGCCAGCAGCCAGATAGCGGACAGTCCCTACGAGCAGTACTTC. Protein: CASSQIADSPYEQYF.

The chain recombines TRBV13 with TRBJ2-2, with D possibly being TRBD1 (5 bases). Germline CDR1 and CDR2: PRHDT and FYEKMQ (reference sequence). This CDR3 is 15 amino acids long. The germline V and J ends were trimmed by 5 bases and 5 bases, with 15 bases remaining between them. CDR3 nucleotides: TGTGCCAGCAGCCGCAAGGGGCGGTTAACCGGGGAGCTGTTTTTT. Protein product: CASSRKGRLTGELFF. Complete variable domain (other parts from reference TRBV13 and TRBJ2-2): AAGVIQSPRHLIKEKRETATLKCYPIPRHDTVYWYQQGPGQDPQFLISFYEKMQSDKGSIPDRFSAQQFSDYHSELNMSSLELGDSALYFCASSRKGRLTGELFFGEGSRLTVL.

The V and J genes are TRBV7-9 and TRBJ2-7; TRBD2 matches at 14 bases. V shed 5 bases, J shed 2 bases, and the junction held 11 bases outside the gene matches. The CDR3 runs 18 residues. Germline V CDR1 and CDR2: SEHNR, FQNEAQ (reference sequence). CDR3 nucleotides: TGTGCCAGCAGCCCAGGGACTAGCGGGAGTTTTAGGGCCTACGAGCAGTACTTC. Protein product: CASSPGTSGSFRAYEQYF.

The chain uses TRBV28 and TRBJ1-6; TRBD1 matches at 7 bases. CDR1 and CDR2 (germline): MDHEN, SYDVKM. J was trimmed by 0 bases and V by 3 bases; bases with no gene match: 8. This CDR3 has 18 residues. CDR3 in amino acids: CASSFGQTGSSYNSPLHF. CDR3 nucleotides: TGTGCCAGCAGTTTTGGACAGACAGGGAGCTCCTATAATTCACCCCTCCACTTT.

This sequence joins TRBV28 and TRBJ1-1; the D is unclear. The CDR3 extends over 12 amino acids. CDR1 is MDHEN and CDR2 is SYDVKM in the germline V gene. Deletions cut 3 bases from V and 5 bases from J, with 7 bases between. CDR3 nucleotides: TGTGCCAGCAGTTTTGCCGCGACTGAAGCTTTCTTT. It is translated as CASSFAATEAFF.

The chain links TRBV5-1 to TRBJ1-2, with a possible D match to TRBD1 (5 bases). Germline V gene lookup returns CDR1 SGHRS and CDR2 YFSETQ. The CDR3 sequence is 14 residues long. The V end was cut by 4 bases, the J end by 7 bases, with 17 bases between. DNA for the CDR3: TGCGCCAGCAGCACACGGGGGTCAGAGAGTGGCTACACCTTC. Protein product: CASSTRGSESGYTF.

This rearrangement joins TRBV6-5 to TRBJ1-6; 11 nucleotides align to TRBD1. V shed 4 bases, J shed 8 bases, and the junction held 4 bases outside the gene matches. This CDR3 is 15 amino acids long. CDR1 is MNHEY and CDR2 is SVGAGI in the germline V gene. The CDR3 spells CASSSPGQGDSPLHF. DNA for the CDR3: TGTGCCAGCAGTTCCCCGGGACAGGGGGATTCACCCCTCCACTTT.

CDR3 nucleotide sequence: TGTGCCAGCAGTTTAGGGGGCTTCGCCGGGGAGCTGTTTTTT. Amino acids: CASSLGGFAGELFF. The chain employs TRBV27 and TRBJ2-2; weak D call: TRBD1 (6 bases). This CDR3 is built from 14 residues. CDR1 MNHEY and CDR2 SMNVEV come from the germline V gene (reference sequence). Trimming took 2 bases from V and 6 from J, leaving 10 bases between them.

The J gene is TRBJ2-3, the V gene TRBV7-4, with D uncertain. Trimming left V 11 bases short and J 3 bases short, with 9 bases between. CDR1 is SGHVT, CDR2 SQSDAQ, per germline. The CDR3 covers 11 residues. The CDR3 region is CAAPKTDTQYF. The CDR3 coding sequence is TGTGCCGCTCCAAAGACAGATACGCAGTATTTT.

V usage is TRBV28 and J usage is TRBJ2-7; possibly TRBD1 for D (6 bases). Germline lookup yields CDR1 MDHEN and CDR2 SYDVKM. Trimming removed 5 bases from V and 3 bases from J, with 17 bases in between. The CDR3 spans 15 residues. CDR3 sequence reads: CASSVMGAALYEQYF. The CDR3 coding sequence is TGTGCCAGCAGTGTCATGGGGGCTGCCCTCTACGAGCAGTACTTC.

Only one count was recorded for this clone. The chain links TRBV27 to TRBJ2-1; D may be TRBD2 (6 bases). V dropped 7 bases and J dropped 5 bases, with 15 bases sitting between them. The CDR3 runs to 14 residues. Germline V lookup: CDR1 MNHEY, CDR2 SMNVEV (reference sequence). CDR3 coding DNA: TGTGCCAGCAAGGAGACTAGAAACCACAATGAGCAGTTCTTC. This encodes CASKETRNHNEQFF.

V and J are TRBV6-5 and TRBJ2-1; 8 positions agree with TRBD2. The germline V gene has CDR1 MNHEY and CDR2 SVGAGI. CDR3 length: 15 residues. J gave up 1 base and V 5 bases, and 4 bases lay outside the gene matches. The CDR3 sequence is CASSPAGVSYNEQFF. The CDR3 DNA reads as TGTGCCAGCAGTCCAGCGGGAGTGTCCTACAATGAGCAGTTCTTC.

The rearrangement uses TRBV9 and TRBJ2-3, with 12 nucleotides matching TRBD2. J was trimmed by 5 bases and V by 3 bases; bases with no gene match: 4. CDR1 is SGDLS, CDR2 YYNGEE, per germline. The CDR3 length is 15 residues. The DNA of the CDR3 is TGTGCCAGCAGCGAGGGACTAGCGGGTGAAGATACGCAGTATTTT. This codes for CASSEGLAGEDTQYF. The full variable domain, in which reference TRBV9 and TRBJ2-3 provide the parts outside the CDR3, is DSGVTQTPKHLITATGQRVTLRCSPRSGDLSVYWYQQSLDQGLQFLIQYYNGEERAKGNILERFSAQQFPDLHSELNLSSLELGDSALYFCASSEGLAGEDTQYFGPGTRLTVL.

The chain employs TRBV4-1 and TRBJ2-3, with D possibly being TRBD1 or TRBD2 (5 bases each). This CDR3 is 14 amino acids long. CDR1 and CDR2 from the germline V gene are MGHRA and YSYEKL. V lost 6 bases, J lost 0 bases, and 10 bases lay in between. The CDR3 coding sequence is TGCGCCAGCAGGCCGGGGCCTAGCACAGATACGCAGTATTTT. Protein sequence: CASRPGPSTDTQYF.

The chain couples TRBV7-8 to TRBJ2-5; D is ambiguous. Per the germline V gene, CDR1 is SGHVS and CDR2 is FQNEAQ. The CDR3 loop spans 11 amino acids. Trimming removed 1 base at V and 7 bases at J, with 4 bases between. The CDR3 region is CASSLVGTQYF. The CDR3 DNA reads TGTGCCAGCAGCTTAGTTGGGACCCAGTACTTC.

The rearrangement links TRBV9 to TRBJ2-3, with D possibly matching TRBD2 (5 bases). The CDR3 is made up of 15 amino acids. CDR1 and CDR2 (germline): SGDLS, YYNGEE. V lost 0 bases and J 0 bases, leaving 8 bases between the germline ends. CDR3 in DNA: TGTGCCAGCAGCGTAGCCGGCGGGAGCACAGATACGCAGTATTTT. This translates into CASSVAGGSTDTQYF.

The chain recombines TRBV5-1 with TRBJ2-1; TRBD2 matches 9 bases. Germline V CDR1 and CDR2: SGHRS, YFSETQ. The ends lost 2 bases at V and 2 bases at J; junction bases unmatched: 5. The CDR3 runs to 16 residues. CDR3 nucleotide sequence: TGCGCCAGCAGCTTATATAGCGGGAGTGCCTACAATGAGCAGTTCTTC. It encodes CASSLYSGSAYNEQFF.

V gene TRBV2 combines with J gene TRBJ2-7; 10 positions match TRBD2. V shed 10 bases and J 2 bases; nucleotides not matched to a gene: 8. The germline V gene encodes CDR1 SNHLY and CDR2 FYNNEI. The length of the CDR3 is 14 residues. The CDR3 region is CATTKREGTYEQYF. The CDR3 DNA reads as TGTGCCACTACGAAGCGGGAGGGGACCTACGAGCAGTACTTC.

This clone was detected once. The genes are TRBV6-2 or TRBV6-3 and TRBJ1-5; possibly TRBD1 for D (6 bases). V dropped 0 bases and J dropped 1 base, with 16 bases sitting between them. Germline CDR1 and CDR2: MNHEY and SVGEGT. The CDR3 contains 18 residues. The CDR3, as DNA: TGTGCCAGCAGTTACTCCCTGGGGGGGGCGTTGAGCAATCAGCCCCAGCATTTT. This gives the protein CASSYSLGGALSNQPQHF.

This clone was detected a few times. V usage is TRBV7-9 and J usage is TRBJ2-7; D possibly corresponds to TRBD1 (6 bases). Germline V gene sequence: CDR1 SEHNR, CDR2 FQNEAQ (reference sequence). The CDR3 is made up of 17 amino acids. The V end lost 1 base, the J end lost 0 bases, and 16 bases lay between the germline ends. This CDR3 is CASSLDLSGRGSYEQYF. In DNA, the CDR3 is TGTGCCAGCAGCTTAGATCTCTCGGGCAGGGGCTCCTACGAGCAGTACTTC.

The chain recombines TRBV18 with TRBJ2-1, with 12 nucleotides matching TRBD2. Germline CDR1 and CDR2: KGHSH and LQKENI. The CDR3 has 15 residues. V lost 6 bases to trimming and J lost 7 bases; unmatched junction nucleotides: 7. The CDR3 region is CASSQLAGGVNEQFF. The CDR3 nucleotides read TGTGCCAGCTCTCAACTAGCGGGAGGAGTAAATGAGCAGTTCTTC.

The J gene is TRBJ2-6, the V gene TRBV27; D is unresolved. Germline V gene lookup returns CDR1 MNHEY and CDR2 SMNVEV (reference sequence). The CDR3 contains 14 residues. With 5 bases removed from V and 0 bases from J, the gap between germline ends came to 5 bases. The CDR3: CASSLYSGANVLTF. CDR3 DNA sequence: TGTGCCAGCAGTCTATACTCTGGGGCCAACGTCCTGACTTTC.

The chain carries TRBV2 and TRBJ2-7, with D unclear. Germline V CDR1 and CDR2: SNHLY, FYNNEI. The germline V and J ends were trimmed by 7 bases and 2 bases, with 12 bases remaining between them. The CDR3 spans 13 residues. CDR3 sequence (DNA): TGTGCCAGCACCTTACCTTTCACCTACGAGCAGTACTTC. Translating it yields CASTLPFTYEQYF. The full variable domain, in which reference TRBV2 and TRBJ2-7 provide the parts outside the CDR3, is EPEVTQTPSHQVTQMGQEVILRCVPISNHLYFYWYRQILGQKVEFLVSFYNNEISEKSEIFDDQFSVERPDGSNFTLKIRSTKLEDSAMYFCASTLPFTYEQYFGPGTRLTVT.

This chain joins TRBV6-6 and TRBJ2-1; possibly TRBD1 for D (5 bases). Germline assignment: CDR1 MNHNY and CDR2 SVGAGI (reference sequence). Trimming pared 6 bases from V and 3 bases from J, leaving 9 bases between. The length of the CDR3 is 13 residues. CDR3 bases: TGTGCCAGCAGCCGCGACAGCTACAATGAGCAGTTCTTC. Its protein is CASSRDSYNEQFF.